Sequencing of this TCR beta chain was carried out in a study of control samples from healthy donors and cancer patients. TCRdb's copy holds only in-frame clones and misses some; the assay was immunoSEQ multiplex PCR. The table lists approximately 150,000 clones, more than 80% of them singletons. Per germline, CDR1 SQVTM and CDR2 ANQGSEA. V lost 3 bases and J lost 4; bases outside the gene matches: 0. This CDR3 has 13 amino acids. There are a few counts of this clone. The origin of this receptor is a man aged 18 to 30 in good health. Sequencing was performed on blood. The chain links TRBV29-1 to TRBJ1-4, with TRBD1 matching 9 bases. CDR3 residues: CSVEGQGNEKLFF. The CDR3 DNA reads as TGCAGCGTTGAGGGACAGGGTAATGAAAAACTGTTTTTT.